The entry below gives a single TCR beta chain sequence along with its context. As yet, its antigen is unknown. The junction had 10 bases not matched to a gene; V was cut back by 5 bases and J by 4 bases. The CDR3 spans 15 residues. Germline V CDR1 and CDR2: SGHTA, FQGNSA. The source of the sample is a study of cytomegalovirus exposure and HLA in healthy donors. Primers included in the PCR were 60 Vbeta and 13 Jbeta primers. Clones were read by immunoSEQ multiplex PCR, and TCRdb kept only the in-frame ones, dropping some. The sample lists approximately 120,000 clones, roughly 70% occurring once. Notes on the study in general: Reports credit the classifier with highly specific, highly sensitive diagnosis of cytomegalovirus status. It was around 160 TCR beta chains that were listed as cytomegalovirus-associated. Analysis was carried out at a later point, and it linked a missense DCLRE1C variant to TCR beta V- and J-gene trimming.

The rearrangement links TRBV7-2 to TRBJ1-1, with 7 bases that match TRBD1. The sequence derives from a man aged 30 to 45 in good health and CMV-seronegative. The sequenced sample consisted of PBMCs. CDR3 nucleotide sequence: TGTGCCAGCAGCCTCCCCACAGGGGCCGGCACTGAAGCTTTCTTT. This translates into CASSLPTGAGTEAFF.